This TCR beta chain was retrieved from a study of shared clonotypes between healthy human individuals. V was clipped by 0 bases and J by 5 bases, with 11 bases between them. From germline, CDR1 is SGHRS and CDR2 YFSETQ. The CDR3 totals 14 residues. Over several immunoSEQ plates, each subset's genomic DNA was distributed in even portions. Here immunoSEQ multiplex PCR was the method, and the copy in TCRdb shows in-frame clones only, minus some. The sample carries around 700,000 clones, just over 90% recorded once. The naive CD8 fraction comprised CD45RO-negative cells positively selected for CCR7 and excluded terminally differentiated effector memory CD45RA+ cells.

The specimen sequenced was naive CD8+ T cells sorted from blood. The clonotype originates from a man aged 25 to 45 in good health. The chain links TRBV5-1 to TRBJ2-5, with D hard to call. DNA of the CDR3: TGCGCCAGCAGCTTGGGAGCTGGTTGGGAGACCCAGTACTTC. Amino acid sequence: CASSLGAGWETQYF.